This T cell receptor (beta chain) originates from a study of blood T cells in healthy people across ages. V dropped 1 base and J dropped 0 bases, with 7 bases sitting between them. The CDR3 contains 14 residues. Looked up from germline, CDR1 is DFQATT and CDR2 is SNEGSKA (reference sequence). Study-wide results and limits: With donor CMV status unknown, expanded clonotype changes were possibly confounded.

Regarding this clonotype: Its cognate antigen is unknown.

Through a sample-barcoded 5' primer and a J-beta primer mix, a second PCR was run for roughly 7 to 12 cycles. Carrying 12 random nucleotides, a template-switch adaptor labeled each individual cDNA molecule. TCRdb ran MiXCR on the 5' RACE reads and lists one entry per CDR3 protein. Seen here are 700,000 to 850,000 distinct CDR3 sequences, roughly 50% observed once, and the top ten hold 40% to 50%. What was sequenced was blood. The TCR was taken from a man older than 75 in good health. The rearrangement joins TRBV20-1 to TRBJ2-4, with D hard to call. CDR3 protein: CSARARIAKNIQYF. The DNA of the CDR3 is TGCAGTGCTAGAGCGCGCATAGCCAAAAACATTCAGTACTTC.